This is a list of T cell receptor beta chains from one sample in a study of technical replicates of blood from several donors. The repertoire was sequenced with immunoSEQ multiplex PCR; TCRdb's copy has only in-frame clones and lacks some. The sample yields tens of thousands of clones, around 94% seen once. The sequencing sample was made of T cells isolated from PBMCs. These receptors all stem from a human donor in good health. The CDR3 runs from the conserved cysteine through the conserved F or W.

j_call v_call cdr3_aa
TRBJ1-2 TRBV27 CASSPAYRFYGYTF
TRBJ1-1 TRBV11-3 CASSSKTRSTGMRYEAFF
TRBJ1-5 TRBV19 CASSMSGFDNQPQHF
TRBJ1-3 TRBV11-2 CASSRRVPGNTIYF
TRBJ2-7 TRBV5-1 CASSLELAGFSYEQYF
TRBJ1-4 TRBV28 CASSPQGLNNEKLFF
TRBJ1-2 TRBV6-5 CASSYWQGGYTF
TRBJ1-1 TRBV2 CASSEALGQNTEAFF
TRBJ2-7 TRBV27 CASSLGLAGSYEQYF
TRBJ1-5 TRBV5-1 CASSLRGYQPQHF
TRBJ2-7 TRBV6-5 CASSYSGLAGGGEQYF
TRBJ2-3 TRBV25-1 CASRGVSTDTQYF
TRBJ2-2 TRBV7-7 CASSFGGVAGPGELFF
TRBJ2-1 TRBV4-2 CASSRGTSADNEQFF
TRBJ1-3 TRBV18 CASSPTGFLSGNTIYF
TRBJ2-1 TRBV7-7 CASSLGFLAGVWRVQFF
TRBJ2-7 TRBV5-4 CASSLTSGSVDEQYF